These T cell receptor beta chains were read from a single sample in a study of shared clonotypes between healthy human individuals. Measured with immunoSEQ multiplex PCR; TCRdb has only the in-frame clones, and not every one. This sample has 1.5 million to 2.5 million clones; 85% to 95% occur once, and the top ten carry roughly 1%. The sample consisted of naive CD8+ T cells sorted from blood. Every receptor here comes from a young man in good health. Both conserved end residues are trimmed from each CDR3.

j_call	v_call	cdr3_aa
TRBJ1-2	TRBV27	ASSRDGPAPHYGYT
TRBJ2-1	TRBV11-2	ASNLGAIGNEQF
TRBJ2-2	TRBV27	ASRSGDFAGELF
TRBJ2-3	TRBV7-3	ASSPASGGVTDTQY
TRBJ1-6	TRBV7-9	ASSLNVGSPLH
TRBJ1-4	TRBV19	ASSAGDRNLEKLF
TRBJ2-3	TRBV2	ASGGGGDTQY
TRBJ1-2	TRBV19	ASSATGNGYT
TRBJ2-7	TRBV2	ASMGLADVSYEQY
TRBJ2-7	TRBV9	ASSEGDGYEQY
TRBJ2-1	TRBV28	ASRSAGDNEQF
TRBJ2-7	TRBV5-1	ASSLGDLLEQY
TRBJ2-5	TRBV4-1	ASSEREDPQETQY
.	TRBV7-9	ASSSVDGLDYEQY
TRBJ1-1	TRBV27	ASSSLGVSGNTEAF
TRBJ2-5	TRBV27	ASSLVGRNQETQY
TRBJ2-1	TRBV30	AWSSTPLNEQF
TRBJ1-1	TRBV2	ASSSSDEAF
TRBJ1-2	TRBV2	ASSATGQGALYGYT
TRBJ2-1	TRBV5-1	ASSLIGQGADEQF
TRBJ2-7	TRBV9	ASSVGAGTVYEQY
TRBJ2-5	TRBV4-1	ASSQRGGVETQY
TRBJ2-1	TRBV5-8	ASSLPLAGDFDEQF
TRBJ2-5	TRBV7-3	ASSLWVQETQY
TRBJ2-7	TRBV28	ASSFRVFEQY
TRBJ1-5	TRBV30	AWSPRRQPLNQPQH
TRBJ2-2	TRBV13	ASSESRGSGELF
TRBJ1-5	TRBV5-6	ASSLGGAGNQPQH
TRBJ2-1	TRBV9	ASSERLAGYNEQF
TRBJ2-4	TRBV4-1	ASSQGPGLAKNIQY
TRBJ1-6	TRBV6-5	ASTYGTGASPLH
TRBJ1-3	TRBV28	ASSPPDRSGNTIY
TRBJ2-2	TRBV28	ASRETVTGELF
TRBJ2-7	TRBV27	ASRAGLALDEQY
TRBJ1-4	TRBV6-1	ASSTRQGSNEKLF
TRBJ1-6	TRBV7-6	ASSGIQGPIEPLH
TRBJ2-1	TRBV7-9	ASSLLIAGGNDEQF
TRBJ2-7	TRBV27	ASRPLLAGVYEQY
TRBJ1-5	TRBV5-6	ASSYAYDGRNQPQH
TRBJ2-1	TRBV27	ASSLSRLLTHNEQF
TRBJ2-3	TRBV7-9	ASSRLGADTQY
TRBJ1-1	TRBV11-2	ASSLVLWAGQAPNTEAF